What follows are 9 T cell receptor beta chains derived from one specimen sequenced in a study of cytomegalovirus exposure and HLA in healthy donors. Researchers ran the PCR with 60 Vbeta and 13 Jbeta primers. This table comes from immunoSEQ multiplex PCR, and its TCRdb copy is limited to in-frame clones, with some not included. In total, the table holds tens of thousands of clones. The source material was PBMCs. These receptors originate from a man aged 30 to 39 in good health and CMV-seropositive.

The chain uses TRBV9 and TRBJ1-2; weak D call: TRBD1 (5 bases). The germline V and J ends were trimmed by 0 bases and 8 bases, with 11 bases remaining between them. The length of the CDR3 is 13 residues. CDR1 is SGDLS and CDR2 is YYNGEE in the germline V gene. CDR3 residues: CASSVAGGDGYTF. The CDR3 DNA reads as TGTGCCAGCAGCGTAGCCGGGGGAGACGGCTACACCTTC.

V gene TRBV5-1 combines with J gene TRBJ1-3, with no clear D. The CDR3 is made up of 16 amino acids. Germline V lookup: CDR1 SGHRS, CDR2 YFSETQ. Trimming pared 0 bases from V and 0 bases from J, leaving 10 bases between. Here the CDR3 reads CASSLVAASSGNTIYF. The CDR3 region has the DNA TGCGCCAGCAGCTTGGTTGCGGCAAGCTCTGGAAACACCATATATTTT.

The DNA of the CDR3 is TGTGCCAGCAGCCAATCGGCGGCAGGGTCTTACGAGCAGTACTTC. Translation gives CASSQSAAGSYEQYF. The chain joins TRBV16 to TRBJ2-7, with a weak D call TRBD1 (5 bases). Germline values: CDR1 KGHSY, CDR2 FQNENV. The CDR3 is 15 residues long. Trimming removed 0 bases at V and 4 bases at J, with 13 bases between.

The J gene is TRBJ2-7, the V gene TRBV2; D gene uncertain. The CDR3 is made up of 13 amino acids. Germline CDR1 and CDR2: SNHLY and FYNNEI. Trimming cost V 3 bases and J 3 bases, with 9 bases left between them. CDR3 coding DNA: TGTGCCAGCAGTGAGGTCTTTAGCTACGAGCAGTACTTC. The encoded protein is CASSEVFSYEQYF.

V is TRBV5-4 and J is TRBJ2-1; D perhaps matches TRBD1 (5 bases). V shed 1 base and J shed 4 bases, with 12 bases lying between them. The germline CDR1 and CDR2 sequences are SGHNT and YYREEE (reference sequence). The CDR3 is 15 amino acids. Written as DNA, the CDR3 is TGTGCCAGCAGCTTGTCAGGGTACCCGTACAATGAGCAGTTCTTC. This translates into CASSLSGYPYNEQFF.

This chain uses TRBV4-1 with TRBJ2-1; possible D gene TRBD2, 6 bases. This CDR3 spans 17 amino acids. V lost 4 bases and J lost 7, with 23 bases in between. From germline, CDR1 is MGHRA and CDR2 YSYEKL. CDR3 in DNA: TGCGCCAGCAGCCCCTACTCGGTTCGGGAGTATGGGAATGAGCAGTTCTTC. Protein: CASSPYSVREYGNEQFF.

The chain couples TRBV12-5 to TRBJ2-5; 14 nucleotides agree with TRBD2. Trimming removed 7 bases from V and 5 bases from J; junction bases left unmatched: 9. Germline V gene data show CDR1 as LGHNT and CDR2 as FRNRAP. The CDR3 has 16 amino acids. CDR3 protein: CASARTSGRIGETQYF. CDR3 coding DNA: TGTGCTAGTGCCCGGACTAGCGGGAGGATTGGGGAGACCCAGTACTTC.

The chain recombines TRBV5-1 with TRBJ2-7, with D possibly TRBD2 on 5 matching bases. This CDR3 is 13 amino acids long. Germline-derived CDR1 and CDR2 are SGHRS and YFSETQ. The V and J ends lost 4 bases and 3 bases respectively, with 11 bases between them. CDR3 loop: CASSGGSFYEQYF. The CDR3 region has the DNA TGCGCCAGCAGCGGCGGGTCCTTCTACGAGCAGTACTTC.

This chain links TRBV30 with TRBJ1-2; 7 bases align to TRBD1. CDR3 length equals 14 residues. CDR1 and CDR2 (germline): GTSNPN, SVGIG (reference sequence). The trim removed 3 bases at V and 4 bases at J, leaving 8 bases unmatched. CDR3 DNA sequence: TGTGCCTGGAGATCACCTGACAGGGTCTATGGCTACACCTTC. It translates to CAWRSPDRVYGYTF.